The 28 T cell receptor beta chains given below trace back to one sample, sequenced in a study of Tregs in tolerant kidney transplant recipients. Some clones are missing from TCRdb's copy, which holds only in-frame ones; the method was immunoSEQ multiplex PCR. This sample carries around 230,000 clones, approximately 83% of them seen once, and the ten largest clones take roughly 0.67%. Specimen: CD4+ T cells from blood. These receptors were collected from a human donor in good health.

The V call is TRBV4-1, the J call TRBJ1-1; 10 bases line up with TRBD1. Germline V gene sequence: CDR1 MGHRA, CDR2 YSYEKL. There are 15 residues in the CDR3. Unmatched junction bases numbered 1, after V lost 0 bases and J lost 3 bases. As DNA, the CDR3 is TGCGCCAGCAGCCAAGATGGGACAGGGGACACTGAAGCTTTCTTT. Encoded protein: CASSQDGTGDTEAFF.

This chain connects TRBV2 to TRBJ1-3; the D gene is possibly TRBD1 (5 bases). Germline V gene data show CDR1 as SNHLY and CDR2 as FYNNEI. The CDR3 runs to 18 residues. V gave up 2 bases and J gave up 1 base, with 18 bases separating them. The CDR3: CASSEIGVWGTSGNTIYF. For the CDR3, the DNA is TGTGCCAGCAGTGAAATTGGGGTTTGGGGGACGTCTGGAAACACCATATATTTT.

The chain joins TRBV19 to TRBJ1-2, with D possibly matching TRBD1 (6 bases). The V and J ends lost 7 bases and 4 bases respectively, with 19 bases between them. The CDR3 is 15 residues long. Germline CDR1 is LNHDA and CDR2 is SQIVND (reference sequence). CDR3 nucleotide sequence: TGTGCCAGTACCCTACCCGGACAGCCCTTCTATGGCTACACCTTC. Protein: CASTLPGQPFYGYTF. The full variable domain, in which reference TRBV19 and TRBJ1-2 provide the parts outside the CDR3, is DGGITQSPKYLFRKEGQNVTLSCEQNLNHDAMYWYRQDPGQGLRLIYYSQIVNDFQKGDIAEGYSVSREKKESFPLTVTSAQKNPTAFYLCASTLPGQPFYGYTFGSGTRLTVV.

The chain uses TRBV12-5 and TRBJ1-1; no clear D. Trimming shortened V by 3 bases and J by 1 base, and 6 bases separated the two germline ends. This CDR3 is 13 amino acids long. Per the germline V gene, CDR1 is LGHNT and CDR2 is FRNRAP. CDR3 nucleotide sequence: TGTGCTAGTGGTTTATCCAGGAACACTGAAGCTTTCTTT. It translates to CASGLSRNTEAFF. Full variable domain (missing parts from reference TRBV12-5 and TRBJ1-1): DARVTQTPRHKVTEMGQEVTMRCQPILGHNTVFWYRQTMMQGLELLAYFRNRAPLDDSGMPKDRFSAEMPDATLATLKIQPSEPRDSAVYFCASGLSRNTEAFFGQGTRLTVV.

The rearrangement links TRBV19 to TRBJ1-2; 7 nucleotides line up with TRBD1. The trim removed 6 bases at V and 6 bases at J, leaving 13 bases unmatched. Germline V CDR1 and CDR2: LNHDA, SQIVND (reference sequence). CDR3 length: 15 residues. The CDR3 reads CASSPRRTGQHGYTF. The DNA of the CDR3 is TGTGCCAGTAGCCCCCGGAGGACAGGACAGCATGGCTACACCTTC. The full variable domain, completed using reference TRBV19 and TRBJ1-2, is DGGITQSPKYLFRKEGQNVTLSCEQNLNHDAMYWYRQDPGQGLRLIYYSQIVNDFQKGDIAEGYSVSREKKESFPLTVTSAQKNPTAFYLCASSPRRTGQHGYTFGSGTRLTVV.

J is TRBJ2-3 and V is TRBV4-2; D unclear. The CDR3 spans 17 residues. Per germline, CDR1 LGHNA and CDR2 YNFKEQ. V was shortened by 3 bases and J by 2 bases, with 18 bases between the two germline ends. The CDR3 reads CASSHTGLGRATDTQYF. CDR3 nucleotides: TGTGCCAGCAGCCATACCGGTCTCGGACGGGCCACAGATACGCAGTATTTT.

As for this clone: The junction and the germline gene differ at one end; a read error may be behind it. The genes are TRBV6-5 and TRBJ2-7; 8 bases are shared with TRBD1. Germline-derived CDR1 and CDR2 are MNHEY and SVGAGI. The CDR3 is 15 residues long. CDR3 in amino acids: CTSSYSGTGGYEQYF. Here the CDR3 DNA reads TGTACCAGCAGTTACTCGGGTACAGGGGGCTACGAGCAGTACTTC.

This chain uses TRBV7-6 with TRBJ1-5; no clear D gene. In germline, CDR1 is SGHVS, CDR2 FNYEAQ. The CDR3 loop spans 15 amino acids. Between the trimmed V and J ends, which lost 0 bases and 0 bases, there was a span of 6 bases. The CDR3 coding sequence is TGTGCCAGCAGCTTAGCGCCCGGTAGCAATCAGCCCCAGCATTTT. It encodes CASSLAPGSNQPQHF.

The chain couples TRBV7-8 to TRBJ2-2, with D unclear. Deletions cut 4 bases from V and 2 bases from J, with 11 bases between. Germline V CDR1 and CDR2: SGHVS, FQNEAQ. The CDR3 loop spans 15 amino acids. Written as DNA, the CDR3 is TGTGCCAGCAGCTCCCGGGCCGTCAACACCGGGGAGCTGTTTTTT. Amino acid sequence: CASSSRAVNTGELFF.

V gene TRBV7-3 combines with J gene TRBJ1-3, with D uncertain. Germline CDR1 is SGHTA and CDR2 is FQGTGA. The ends were cut back, 5 bases at V and 1 base at J, with 12 bases in the middle. The CDR3 runs 15 residues. The CDR3 reads CASSAMAVSGNTIYF. CDR3 sequence (DNA): TGTGCCAGCAGCGCCATGGCGGTTTCTGGAAACACCATATATTTT.

This clone was counted a single time. V gene TRBV7-9 combines with J gene TRBJ2-1; D is unclear. The V end was cut by 1 base, the J end by 10 bases, with 17 bases between. The CDR3 consists of 15 residues. The V gene's germline CDR1 is SEHNR and CDR2 FQNEAQ (reference sequence). For the CDR3, the DNA is TGTGCCAGCAGCTTAGGCTCCGGAAAGTCTGGGGAGCAGTTCTTC. Translation: CASSLGSGKSGEQFF. The complete variable domain, with remaining parts taken from reference TRBV7-9 and TRBJ2-1, reads DTGVSQNPRHKITKRGQNVTFRCDPISEHNRLYWYRQTLGQGPEFLTYFQNEAQLEKSRLLSDRFSAERPKGSFSTLEIQRTEQGDSAMYLCASSLGSGKSGEQFFGPGTRLTVL.

V is TRBV9 and J is TRBJ2-7, with 8 bases that match TRBD1. V gave up 3 bases and J gave up 5 bases; unmatched junction bases: 7. There are 14 residues in the CDR3. The germline V gene has CDR1 SGDLS and CDR2 YYNGEE. This CDR3 is CASSGASGGHEQYF. Here the CDR3 DNA reads TGTGCCAGCAGCGGAGCATCAGGGGGCCACGAGCAGTACTTC.

This clone was seen just once. This chain connects TRBV9 to TRBJ1-2, with TRBD1 identical over 9 bases. The CDR3 runs to 15 residues. CDR1 and CDR2 from the germline V gene are SGDLS and YYNGEE. J was trimmed by 2 bases and V by 1 base; bases with no gene match: 3. The CDR3 protein is CASSVRDRANYGYTF. In DNA, the CDR3 is TGTGCCAGCAGCGTAAGGGACAGGGCAAACTATGGCTACACCTTC. The entire variable domain, with the rest obtained from reference TRBV9 and TRBJ1-2, is as follows: DSGVTQTPKHLITATGQRVTLRCSPRSGDLSVYWYQQSLDQGLQFLIQYYNGEERAKGNILERFSAQQFPDLHSELNLSSLELGDSALYFCASSVRDRANYGYTFGSGTRLTVV.

This clone is a singleton in its sample. Other nucleotide sequences from this sample produce the same CDR3. V is TRBV7-8 and J is TRBJ1-6; D is possibly TRBD1 (5 bases). The germline CDR1 and CDR2 sequences are SGHVS and FQNEAQ. Trimming removed 5 bases at V and 0 bases at J, with 17 bases between. The CDR3 has 18 amino acids. CDR3 bases: TGTGCCAGCAGCCTTCGTAGGACATTTTTCTCCTATAATTCACCCCTCCACTTT. It encodes CASSLRRTFFSYNSPLHF. Supplemented by reference TRBV7-8 and TRBJ1-6, the full variable domain reads GAGVSQSPRYKVAKRGQDVALRCDPISGHVSLFWYQQALGQGPEFLTYFQNEAQLDKSGLPSDRFFAERPEGSVSTLKIQRTQQEDSAVYLCASSLRRTFFSYNSPLHFGNGTRLTVT.

This chain links TRBV7-9 with TRBJ1-1; TRBD1 aligns across 8 bases. The CDR3 spans 14 residues. Germline CDR1 reads SEHNR; CDR2 reads FQNEAQ (reference sequence). V shed 5 bases and J 4 bases; nucleotides not matched to a gene: 6. The CDR3 nucleotides are TGTGCCAGCAGCCCCCCAGGGGGCCGCACTGAAGCTTTCTTT. Translation gives CASSPPGGRTEAFF.

V and J are TRBV15 and TRBJ2-7, with D perhaps TRBD1 (5 bases). Germline-derived CDR1 and CDR2 are LNHNV and YYDKDF (reference sequence). The CDR3 runs to 16 residues. V was pared by 0 bases and J by 2 bases, with 14 bases between. The CDR3 is CATSRDKGAVTYEQYF. The CDR3, as DNA: TGTGCCACCAGCAGAGATAAAGGGGCAGTCACCTACGAGCAGTACTTC.

The rearrangement uses TRBV7-9 and TRBJ2-5; 7 bases match TRBD2. The CDR3 has 16 amino acids. CDR1 is SEHNR and CDR2 is FQNEAQ in the germline V gene (reference sequence). V dropped 5 bases and J dropped 0; count of bases not matched to a gene: 9. The CDR3 loop is CASSPSGLTNQETQYF. CDR3 nucleotides: TGTGCCAGCAGCCCATCGGGACTAACAAACCAAGAGACCCAGTACTTC.

This rearrangement joins TRBV19 to TRBJ2-3; tentative D call: TRBD1 (6 bases). Germline CDR1 is LNHDA and CDR2 is SQIVND (reference sequence). There are 14 residues in the CDR3. V lost 6 bases and J 5 bases, leaving 15 bases between the germline ends. In nucleotides, the CDR3 is TGTGCCAGTAGCCCGGGACAAGTCCGAGATACGCAGTATTTT. Translation: CASSPGQVRDTQYF.

The chain carries TRBV7-7 and TRBJ2-2; no clear D gene. Trimming took 2 bases from V and 7 from J, leaving 8 bases between them. The length of the CDR3 is 13 residues. CDR1 and CDR2 (germline): SSHAT, FNYEAQ (reference sequence). For the CDR3, the DNA is TGTGCCAGCAGCTTACTAACAAACGGGGAGCTGTTTTTT. Its protein is CASSLLTNGELFF.

The genes are TRBV2 and TRBJ2-5; TRBD2 matches at 12 bases. The germline gives CDR1 SNHLY, CDR2 FYNNEI. This CDR3 contains 14 residues. With V trimmed by 7 bases and J by 4 bases, 4 bases remained unmatched. For the CDR3, the DNA is TGTGCCAGCACCTTACTAGCGGGGGGAGAGACCCAGTACTTC. Translated: CASTLLAGGETQYF. The full variable domain, in which reference TRBV2 and TRBJ2-5 provide the parts outside the CDR3, is EPEVTQTPSHQVTQMGQEVILRCVPISNHLYFYWYRQILGQKVEFLVSFYNNEISEKSEIFDDQFSVERPDGSNFTLKIRSTKLEDSAMYFCASTLLAGGETQYFGPGTRLLVL.

The chain joins TRBV6-1 to TRBJ1-5, with D tentatively TRBD1 (6 bases). V shed 5 bases and J shed 0 bases, with 11 bases lying between them. CDR3 size: 15 residues. Germline V gives CDR1 MNHNS, CDR2 SASEGT. The CDR3 loop reads CASSWTEFSNQPQHF. In DNA form, the CDR3 reads TGTGCCAGCAGTTGGACAGAGTTTAGCAATCAGCCCCAGCATTTT.

This chain joins TRBV6-6 and TRBJ2-1; D is unresolved. The CDR3 is made up of 13 amino acids. The V and J ends lost 4 bases and 5 bases respectively, with 9 bases between them. The germline gives CDR1 MNHNY, CDR2 SVGAGI (reference sequence). The CDR3 nucleotides read TGTGCCAGCAGTTCGAGTAGGGACAATGAGCAGTTCTTC. This codes for CASSSSRDNEQFF.

The V gene is TRBV6-5, the J gene TRBJ1-1; 10 positions agree with TRBD1. V was pared by 3 bases and J by 3 bases, with 4 bases of the junction left unmatched. From germline, CDR1 is MNHEY and CDR2 SVGAGI. The CDR3 is 15 residues long. In DNA form, the CDR3 reads TGTGCCAGCAGTTATTGGGGGACAGGGGACACTGAAGCTTTCTTT. It specifies CASSYWGTGDTEAFF.

This sequence joins TRBV5-1 and TRBJ2-3; tentatively, D is TRBD2 (5 bases). The germline CDR1 and CDR2 sequences are SGHRS and YFSETQ. CDR3 length: 16 residues. Between the trimmed V and J ends, which lost 3 bases and 3 bases, there was a span of 17 bases. The chain's CDR3 is CASSSLVAGLTDTQYF. The CDR3 DNA sequence: TGCGCCAGCAGCTCCCTCGTCGCGGGTCTTACAGATACGCAGTATTTT.

This chain connects TRBV18 to TRBJ2-3; tentative D call: TRBD2 (6 bases). The CDR3 length is 13 residues. V was cut by 6 bases and J by 4 bases, with 11 bases left in between. The V gene's germline CDR1 is KGHSH and CDR2 LQKENI. The CDR3 nucleotides are TGTGCCAGCTCGGATCCGGGGGCAGATACGCAGTATTTT. As protein: CASSDPGADTQYF.

This clone appeared once. This chain connects TRBV19 to TRBJ2-6; no reliable D call. This CDR3 region has 17 residues. The germline CDR1 and CDR2 sequences are LNHDA and SQIVND (reference sequence). Trimming took off 6 bases at V and 0 bases at J, with 15 bases between the two ends. CDR3 nucleotide sequence: TGTGCCAGTAGCGGCAGAACCATAAACTCTGGGGCCAACGTCCTGACTTTC. Translating gives CASSGRTINSGANVLTF.

This clone was counted a few times. The sample holds other DNA sequences that translate to the same CDR3. CDR3 residues: CASSYWTGNYGYTF. The CDR3 DNA is TGTGCCAGCAGTTACTGGACGGGGAACTATGGCTACACCTTC. The chain recombines TRBV6-6 with TRBJ1-2; D is unclear. V lost 1 base and J 2 bases, leaving 8 bases between the germline ends. This CDR3 contains 14 residues. Germline V gene data show CDR1 as MNHNY and CDR2 as SVGAGI (reference sequence).

This clone was observed a handful of times. J is TRBJ2-7 and V is TRBV5-1, with 9 bases lining up with TRBD2. The CDR3 consists of 16 residues. The germline CDR1 and CDR2 sequences are SGHRS and YFSETQ. The ends lost 4 bases at V and 0 bases at J; junction bases unmatched: 8. The CDR3: CASSPLTSGSSYEQYF. The CDR3 nucleotides are TGCGCCAGCAGCCCCTTGACTAGCGGAAGCTCCTACGAGCAGTACTTC.